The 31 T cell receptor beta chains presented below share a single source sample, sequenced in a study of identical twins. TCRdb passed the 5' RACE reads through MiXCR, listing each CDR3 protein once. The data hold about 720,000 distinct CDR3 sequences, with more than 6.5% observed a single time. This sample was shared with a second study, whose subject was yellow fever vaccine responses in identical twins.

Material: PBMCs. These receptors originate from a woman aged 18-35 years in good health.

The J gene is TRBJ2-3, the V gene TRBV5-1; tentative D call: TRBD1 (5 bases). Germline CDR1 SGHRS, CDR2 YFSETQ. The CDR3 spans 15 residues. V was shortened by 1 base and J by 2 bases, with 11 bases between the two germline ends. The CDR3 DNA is TGCGCCAGCAGCTTGTATCAGGGAACCACAGATACGCAGTATTTT. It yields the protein CASSLYQGTTDTQYF.

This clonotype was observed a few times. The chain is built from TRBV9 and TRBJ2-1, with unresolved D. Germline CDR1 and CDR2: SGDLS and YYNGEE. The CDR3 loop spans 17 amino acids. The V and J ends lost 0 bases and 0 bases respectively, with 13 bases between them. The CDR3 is CASSVAPGTSSYNEQFF. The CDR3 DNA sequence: TGTGCCAGCAGCGTAGCACCGGGTACGAGCTCCTACAATGAGCAGTTCTTC.

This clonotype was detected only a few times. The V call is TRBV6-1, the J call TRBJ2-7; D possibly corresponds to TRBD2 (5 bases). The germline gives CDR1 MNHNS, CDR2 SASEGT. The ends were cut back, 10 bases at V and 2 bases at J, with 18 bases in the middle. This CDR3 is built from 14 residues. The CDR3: CAISPVGDPYEQYF. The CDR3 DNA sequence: TGTGCCATCTCCCCTGTGGGAGACCCCTACGAGCAGTACTTC.

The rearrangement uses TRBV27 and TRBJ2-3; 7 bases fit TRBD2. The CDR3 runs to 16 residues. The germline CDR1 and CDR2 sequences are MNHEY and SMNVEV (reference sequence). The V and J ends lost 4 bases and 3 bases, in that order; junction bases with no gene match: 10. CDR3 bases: TGTGCCAGCAGTTGGGGTGGGAGGGCCGGTACAGATACGCAGTATTTT. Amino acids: CASSWGGRAGTDTQYF.

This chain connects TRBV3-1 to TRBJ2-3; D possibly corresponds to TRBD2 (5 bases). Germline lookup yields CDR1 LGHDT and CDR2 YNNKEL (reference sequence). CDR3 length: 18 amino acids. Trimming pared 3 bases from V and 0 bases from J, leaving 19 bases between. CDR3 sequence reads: CASSQQIPRGDSTDTQYF. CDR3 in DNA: TGTGCCAGCAGCCAGCAGATACCCCGGGGAGATAGCACAGATACGCAGTATTTT.

CDR3 sequence reads: CASSQSRTGRETQYF. The DNA for the CDR3 is TGTGCCAGCAGCCAATCGAGGACAGGGAGAGAGACCCAGTACTTC. The J gene is TRBJ2-5, the V gene TRBV14; 8 positions agree with TRBD1. The CDR3 totals 15 residues. Germline V gene sequence: CDR1 SGHDN, CDR2 FVKESK. With V trimmed by 2 bases and J by 4 bases, 6 bases remained unmatched. The entire variable domain, with the rest obtained from reference TRBV14 and TRBJ2-5, is as follows: EAGVTQFPSHSVIEKGQTVTLRCDPISGHDNLYWYRRVMGKEIKFLLHFVKESKQDESGMPNNRFLAERTGGTYSTLKVQPAELEDSGVYFCASSQSRTGRETQYFGPGTRLLVL.

The CDR3 protein is CASNTIRGSGTGELFF. In DNA, the CDR3 is TGTGCCAGCAACACAATCAGGGGGAGTGGCACCGGGGAGCTGTTTTTT. V usage is TRBV27 and J usage is TRBJ2-2; 7 bases line up with TRBD1. The CDR3 extends over 16 amino acids. Losses at the gene ends were 7 bases for V and 4 bases for J; bases not matched to a gene: 12. CDR1 and CDR2 from the germline V gene are MNHEY and SMNVEV (reference sequence).

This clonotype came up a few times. CDR3 amino acids: CASSQRRGNTGELFF. The DNA of the CDR3 is TGTGCCAGCAGCCAGCGGCGGGGGAACACCGGGGAGCTGTTTTTT. The chain links TRBV3-1 to TRBJ2-2; possibly TRBD2 for D (6 bases). V gave up 3 bases and J gave up 1 base, with 9 bases separating them. This CDR3 spans 15 amino acids. Germline V gene lookup returns CDR1 LGHDT and CDR2 YNNKEL (reference sequence). Based on the CDR3 plus reference TRBV3-1 and TRBJ2-2, the full variable domain is DTAVSQTPKYLVTQMGNDKSIKCEQNLGHDTMYWYKQDSKKFLKIMFSYNNKELIINETVPNRFSPKSPDKAHLNLHINSLELGDSAVYFCASSQRRGNTGELFFGEGSRLTVL.

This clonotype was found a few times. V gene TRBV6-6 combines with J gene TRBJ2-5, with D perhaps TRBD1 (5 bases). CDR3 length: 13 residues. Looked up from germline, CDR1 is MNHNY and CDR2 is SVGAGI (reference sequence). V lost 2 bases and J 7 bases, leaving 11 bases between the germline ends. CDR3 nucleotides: TGTGCCAGCAGTTACGACAGCACTGGGACCCAGTACTTC. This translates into CASSYDSTGTQYF.

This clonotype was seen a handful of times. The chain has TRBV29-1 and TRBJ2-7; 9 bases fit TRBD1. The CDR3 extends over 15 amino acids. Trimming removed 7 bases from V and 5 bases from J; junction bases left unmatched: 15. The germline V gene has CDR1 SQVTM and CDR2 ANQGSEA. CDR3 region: CSANLQGARVNEQYF. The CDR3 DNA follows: TGCAGCGCCAACCTACAGGGGGCCCGAGTGAACGAGCAGTACTTC.

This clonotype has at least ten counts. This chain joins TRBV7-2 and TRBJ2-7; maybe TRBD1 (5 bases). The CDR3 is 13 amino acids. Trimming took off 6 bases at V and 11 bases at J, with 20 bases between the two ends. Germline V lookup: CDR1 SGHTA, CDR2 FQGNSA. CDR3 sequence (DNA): TGTGCCAGCAGACCGGGCAGGGTTTCGACAGAGTACTTC. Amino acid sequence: CASRPGRVSTEYF.

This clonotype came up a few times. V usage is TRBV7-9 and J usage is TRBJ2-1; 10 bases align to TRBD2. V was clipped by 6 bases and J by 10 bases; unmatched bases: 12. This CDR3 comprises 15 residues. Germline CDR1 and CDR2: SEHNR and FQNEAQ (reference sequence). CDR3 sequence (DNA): TGTGCCAGCAGTCCCCAGCGGGAGGGCCGCGAGGAGCAGTTCTTC. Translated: CASSPQREGREEQFF.

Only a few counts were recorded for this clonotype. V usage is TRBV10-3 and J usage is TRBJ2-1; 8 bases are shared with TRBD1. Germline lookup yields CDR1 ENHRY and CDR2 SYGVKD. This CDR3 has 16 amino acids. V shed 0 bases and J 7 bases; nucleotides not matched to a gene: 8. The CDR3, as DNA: TGTGCCATCAGTGAGTCGAGACCAGGGGGCGTAAATGAGCAGTTCTTC. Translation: CAISESRPGGVNEQFF.

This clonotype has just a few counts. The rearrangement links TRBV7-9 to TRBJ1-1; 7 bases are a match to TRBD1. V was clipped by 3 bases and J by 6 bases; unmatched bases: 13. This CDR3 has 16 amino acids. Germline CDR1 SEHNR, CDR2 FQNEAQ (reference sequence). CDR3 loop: CASSFLNDRVIAEAFF. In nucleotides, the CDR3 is TGTGCCAGCAGCTTCCTGAACGACAGGGTTATCGCTGAAGCTTTCTTT. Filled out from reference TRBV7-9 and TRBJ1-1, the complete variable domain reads DTGVSQNPRHKITKRGQNVTFRCDPISEHNRLYWYRQTLGQGPEFLTYFQNEAQLEKSRLLSDRFSAERPKGSFSTLEIQRTEQGDSAMYLCASSFLNDRVIAEAFFGQGTRLTVV.

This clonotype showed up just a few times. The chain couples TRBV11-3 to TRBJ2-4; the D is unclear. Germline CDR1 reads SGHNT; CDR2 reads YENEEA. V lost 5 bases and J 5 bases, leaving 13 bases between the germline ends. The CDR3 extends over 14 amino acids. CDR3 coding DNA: TGTGCCAGCAGCCAAGCACGGAACCAAAACATTCAGTACTTC. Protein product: CASSQARNQNIQYF. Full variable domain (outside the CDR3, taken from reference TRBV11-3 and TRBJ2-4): EAGVVQSPRYKIIEKKQPVAFWCNPISGHNTLYWYLQNLGQGPELLIRYENEEAVDDSQLPKDRFSAERLKGVDSTLKIQPAELGDSAVYLCASSQARNQNIQYFGAGTRLSVL.

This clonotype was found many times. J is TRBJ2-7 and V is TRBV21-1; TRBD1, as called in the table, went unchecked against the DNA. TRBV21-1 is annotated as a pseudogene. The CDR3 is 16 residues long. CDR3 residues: CASSSYPPDRGYEQYF. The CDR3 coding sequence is TGTGCCAGCAGCAGTTATCCCCCCGACAGGGGTTACGAGCAGTACTTC.

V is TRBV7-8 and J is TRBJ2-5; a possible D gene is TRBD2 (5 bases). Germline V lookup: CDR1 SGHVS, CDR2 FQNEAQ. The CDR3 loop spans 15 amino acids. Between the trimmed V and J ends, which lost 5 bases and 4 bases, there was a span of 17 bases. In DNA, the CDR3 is TGTGCCAGCAGCCCTAATCGGCTAGGAGGAGAGACCCAGTACTTC. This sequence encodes CASSPNRLGGETQYF.

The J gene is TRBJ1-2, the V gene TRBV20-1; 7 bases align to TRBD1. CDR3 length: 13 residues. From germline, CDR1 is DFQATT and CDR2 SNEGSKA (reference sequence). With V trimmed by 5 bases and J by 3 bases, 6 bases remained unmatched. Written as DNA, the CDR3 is TGCAGTGCTCGGACAGGACCGGACTATGGCTACACCTTC. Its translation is CSARTGPDYGYTF.

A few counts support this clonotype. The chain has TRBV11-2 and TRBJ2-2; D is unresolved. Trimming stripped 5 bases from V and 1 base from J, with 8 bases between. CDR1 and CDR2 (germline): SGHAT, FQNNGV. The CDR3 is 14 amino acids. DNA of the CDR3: TGTGCCAGCAGCCAGAACAGGAACACCGGGGAGCTGTTTTTT. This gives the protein CASSQNRNTGELFF.

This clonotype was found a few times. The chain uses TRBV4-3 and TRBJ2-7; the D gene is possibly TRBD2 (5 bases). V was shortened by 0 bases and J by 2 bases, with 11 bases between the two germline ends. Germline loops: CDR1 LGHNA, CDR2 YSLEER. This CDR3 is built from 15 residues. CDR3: CASSQDSGPAYEQYF. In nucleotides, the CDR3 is TGCGCCAGCAGCCAAGACAGCGGACCTGCCTACGAGCAGTACTTC.

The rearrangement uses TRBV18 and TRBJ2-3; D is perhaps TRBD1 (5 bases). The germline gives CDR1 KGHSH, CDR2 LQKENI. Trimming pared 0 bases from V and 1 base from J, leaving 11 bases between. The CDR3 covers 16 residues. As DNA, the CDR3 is TGTGCCAGCTCACCACCGAAGCAGGGCCGCACAGATACGCAGTATTTT. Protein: CASSPPKQGRTDTQYF.

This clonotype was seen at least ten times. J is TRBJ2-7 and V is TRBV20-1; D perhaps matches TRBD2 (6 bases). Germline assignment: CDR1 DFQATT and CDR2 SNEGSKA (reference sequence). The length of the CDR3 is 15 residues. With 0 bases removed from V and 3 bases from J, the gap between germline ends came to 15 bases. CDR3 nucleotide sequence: TGCAGTGCTAGAGATCATCGGGGGTCGTTCTACGAGCAGTACTTC. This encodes CSARDHRGSFYEQYF.

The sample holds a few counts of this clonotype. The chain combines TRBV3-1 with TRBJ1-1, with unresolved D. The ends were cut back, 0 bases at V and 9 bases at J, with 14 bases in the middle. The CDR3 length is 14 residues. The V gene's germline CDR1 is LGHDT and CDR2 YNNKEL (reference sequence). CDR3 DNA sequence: TGTGCCAGCAGCCAAGAGGGGTTTATCGCCCAAGCTTTCTTT. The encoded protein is CASSQEGFIAQAFF.

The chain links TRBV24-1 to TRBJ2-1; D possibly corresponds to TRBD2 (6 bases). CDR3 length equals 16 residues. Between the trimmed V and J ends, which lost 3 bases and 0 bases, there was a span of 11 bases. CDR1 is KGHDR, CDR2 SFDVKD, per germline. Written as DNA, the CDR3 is TGTGCCACCAGTGATCTCCGGAGGGGCTCCTACAATGAGCAGTTCTTC. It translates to CATSDLRRGSYNEQFF.

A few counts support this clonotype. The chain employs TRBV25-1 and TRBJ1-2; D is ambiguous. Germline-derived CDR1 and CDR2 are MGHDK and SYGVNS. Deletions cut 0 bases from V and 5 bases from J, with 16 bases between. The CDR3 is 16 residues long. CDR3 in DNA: TGTGCCAGCAGTGAATATCGAATACCGGACTCATATGGCTACACCTTC. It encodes CASSEYRIPDSYGYTF.

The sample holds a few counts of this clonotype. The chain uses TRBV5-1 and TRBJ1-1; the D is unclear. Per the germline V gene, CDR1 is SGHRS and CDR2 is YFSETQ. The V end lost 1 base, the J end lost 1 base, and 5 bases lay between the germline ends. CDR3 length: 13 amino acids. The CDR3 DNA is TGCGCCAGCAGCTTGTCTCCGAACACTGAAGCTTTCTTT. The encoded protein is CASSLSPNTEAFF.

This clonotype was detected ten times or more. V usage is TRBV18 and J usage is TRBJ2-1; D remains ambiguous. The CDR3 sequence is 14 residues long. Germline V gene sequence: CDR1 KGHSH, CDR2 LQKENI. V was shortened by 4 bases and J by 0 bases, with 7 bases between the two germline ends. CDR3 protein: CASSLSDSYNEQFF. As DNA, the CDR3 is TGTGCCAGCTCACTCAGTGACTCCTACAATGAGCAGTTCTTC. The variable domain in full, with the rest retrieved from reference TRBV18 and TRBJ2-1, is NAGVMQNPRHLVRRRGQEARLRCSPMKGHSHVYWYRQLPEEGLKFMVYLQKENIIDESGMPKERFSAEFPKEGPSILRIQQVVRGDSAAYFCASSLSDSYNEQFFGPGTRLTVL.

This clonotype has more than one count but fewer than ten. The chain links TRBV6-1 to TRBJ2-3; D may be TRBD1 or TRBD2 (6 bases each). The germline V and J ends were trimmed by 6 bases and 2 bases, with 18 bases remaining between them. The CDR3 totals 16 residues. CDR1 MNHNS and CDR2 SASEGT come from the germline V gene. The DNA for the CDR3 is TGTGCCAGCAGGAAGGAGGGGGGTCGGAACACAGATACGCAGTATTTT. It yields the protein CASRKEGGRNTDTQYF.

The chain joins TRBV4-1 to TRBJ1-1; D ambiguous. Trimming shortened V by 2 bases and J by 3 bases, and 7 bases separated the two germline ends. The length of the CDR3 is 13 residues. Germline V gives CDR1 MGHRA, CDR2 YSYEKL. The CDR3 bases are TGCGCCAGCAGCCAATTGGGCGACACTGAAGCTTTCTTT. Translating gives CASSQLGDTEAFF.

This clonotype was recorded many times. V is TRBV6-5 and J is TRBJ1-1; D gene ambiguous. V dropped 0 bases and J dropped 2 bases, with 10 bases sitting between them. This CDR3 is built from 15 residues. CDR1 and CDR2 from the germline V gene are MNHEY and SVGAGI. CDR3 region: CASSYSFISNTEAFF. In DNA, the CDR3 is TGTGCCAGCAGTTACTCGTTCATATCTAACACTGAAGCTTTCTTT.

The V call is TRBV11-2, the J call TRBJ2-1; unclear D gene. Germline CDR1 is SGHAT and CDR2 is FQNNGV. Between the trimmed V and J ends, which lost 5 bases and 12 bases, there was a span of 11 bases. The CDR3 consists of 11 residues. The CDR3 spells CASSPGHRQFF. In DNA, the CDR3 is TGTGCCAGCAGCCCCGGGCACAGGCAGTTCTTC.